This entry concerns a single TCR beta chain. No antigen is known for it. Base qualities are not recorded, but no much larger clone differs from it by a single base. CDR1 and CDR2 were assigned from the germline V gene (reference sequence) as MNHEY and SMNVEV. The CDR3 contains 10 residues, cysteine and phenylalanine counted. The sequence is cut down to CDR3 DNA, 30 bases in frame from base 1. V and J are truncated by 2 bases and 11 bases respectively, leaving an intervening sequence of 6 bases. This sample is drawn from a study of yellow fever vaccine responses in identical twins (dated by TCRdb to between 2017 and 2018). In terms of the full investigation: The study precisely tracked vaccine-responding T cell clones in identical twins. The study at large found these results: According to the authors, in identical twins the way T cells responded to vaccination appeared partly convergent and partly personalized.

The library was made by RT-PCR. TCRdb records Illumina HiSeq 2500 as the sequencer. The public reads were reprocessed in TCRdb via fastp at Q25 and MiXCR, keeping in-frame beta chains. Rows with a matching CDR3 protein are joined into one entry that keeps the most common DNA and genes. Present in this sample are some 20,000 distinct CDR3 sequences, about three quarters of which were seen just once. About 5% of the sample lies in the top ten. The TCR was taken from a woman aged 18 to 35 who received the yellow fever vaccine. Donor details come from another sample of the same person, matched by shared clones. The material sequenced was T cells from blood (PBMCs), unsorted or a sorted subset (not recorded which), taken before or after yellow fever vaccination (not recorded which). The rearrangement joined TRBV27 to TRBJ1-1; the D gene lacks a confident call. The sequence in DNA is TGTGCCAGCAGTTTAAGTACGGCTTTCTTT. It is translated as CASSLSTAFF.